These 27 T cell receptor beta chains originate from one sample sequenced in a study of cytomegalovirus exposure and HLA in healthy donors. Primers: 60 Vbeta forward and 13 Jbeta reverse. Method: immunoSEQ multiplex PCR; TCRdb's copy keeps in-frame clones and lacks some. The sample yields around 91,000 clones, around 78% seen once. Sequenced: PBMCs. These receptors were collected from a male donor in good health and CMV-seropositive.

CDR3 protein: CASSQEYEQYF. In DNA, the CDR3 is TGTGCCAGCAGCCAAGAGTACGAGCAGTACTTC. The chain couples TRBV7-9 to TRBJ2-7; no clear D. Trimming cost V 5 bases and J 4 bases, with 6 bases left between them. The germline V gene has CDR1 SEHNR and CDR2 FQNEAQ (reference sequence). The CDR3 spans 11 residues. Complete variable domain (other parts from reference TRBV7-9 and TRBJ2-7): DTGVSQNPRHKITKRGQNVTFRCDPISEHNRLYWYRQTLGQGPEFLTYFQNEAQLEKSRLLSDRFSAERPKGSFSTLEIQRTEQGDSAMYLCASSQEYEQYFGPGTRLTVT.

CDR3 region: CASSLAGGPLTYNEQFF. CDR3 DNA: TGTGCCAGCTCATTAGCGGGGGGGCCACTAACCTACAATGAGCAGTTCTTC. The V and J genes are TRBV7-9 and TRBJ2-1; 11 nucleotides match TRBD2. CDR1 is SEHNR and CDR2 is FQNEAQ in the germline V gene (reference sequence). The CDR3 spans 17 residues. Trimming cost V 8 bases and J 2 bases; bases outside gene matches: 11.

J is TRBJ2-3 and V is TRBV19, with D unresolved. Trimming stripped 6 bases from V and 7 bases from J, with 26 bases between. The CDR3 runs to 17 residues. Germline CDR1 and CDR2: LNHDA and SQIVND (reference sequence). CDR3: CASSLRPIGEFVHTQYF. The CDR3 coding sequence is TGTGCCAGTAGCCTCAGGCCAATTGGCGAATTTGTACATACGCAGTATTTT.

This rearrangement joins TRBV18 to TRBJ1-4; D gene uncertain. CDR1 and CDR2 (germline): KGHSH, LQKENI. The CDR3 has 14 amino acids. Trimming cost V 5 bases and J 0 bases, with 7 bases left between them. In nucleotides, the CDR3 is TGTGCCAGCTCATTCGGAGCAACTAATGAAAAACTGTTTTTT. This gives the protein CASSFGATNEKLFF.

V gene TRBV30 combines with J gene TRBJ2-3; 8 nucleotides align to TRBD2. CDR1 and CDR2 from the germline V gene are GTSNPN and SVGIG (reference sequence). The CDR3 runs to 15 residues. J lost 0 bases, V lost 2 bases, and 4 bases had no gene match. The CDR3 nucleotides read TGTGCCTGGAGTCGAAGCGGGGGTAGCACAGATACGCAGTATTTT. As protein: CAWSRSGGSTDTQYF.

The CDR3 DNA sequence: TGTGCCAGCAGTCTTCAGGGGGCTTTTGAAAAACTGTTTTTT. This gives the protein CASSLQGAFEKLFF. The genes are TRBV28 and TRBJ1-4, with 8 bases that match TRBD1. Unmatched junction bases numbered 6, after V lost 5 bases and J lost 7 bases. CDR3 length: 14 residues. Germline V gene sequence: CDR1 MDHEN, CDR2 SYDVKM.

This chain joins TRBV10-3 and TRBJ2-4; D is possibly TRBD1 (5 bases). Trimming shortened V by 5 bases and J by 6 bases, and 8 bases separated the two germline ends. From germline, CDR1 is ENHRY and CDR2 SYGVKD. The CDR3 sequence is 12 residues long. CDR3 DNA sequence: TGTGCCATCAGTACGGACACAAACATTCAGTACTTC. The encoded protein is CAISTDTNIQYF.

This chain connects TRBV28 to TRBJ2-7, with a possible D match to TRBD2 (7 bases). Trimming removed 1 base from V and 3 bases from J, with 13 bases in between. CDR3 length: 15 amino acids. Looked up from germline, CDR1 is MDHEN and CDR2 is SYDVKM. The CDR3: CASSLSGGGIYEQYF. CDR3 nucleotide sequence: TGTGCCAGCAGTTTATCGGGGGGCGGAATCTACGAGCAGTACTTC.

This chain links TRBV6-5 with TRBJ1-5; the match to TRBD1 covers 7 bases. The CDR3 extends over 15 amino acids. With 6 bases clipped from V and 1 base from J, the junction kept 6 bases outside the gene matches. The germline V gene has CDR1 MNHEY and CDR2 SVGAGI. The CDR3 bases are TGTGCCAGCAGCAACAGGGGATCCAGCAATCAGCCCCAGCATTTT. Translating it yields CASSNRGSSNQPQHF.

The chain employs TRBV18 and TRBJ1-5, with a tentative D call TRBD1 (5 bases). Trimming removed 2 bases from V and 7 bases from J, with 15 bases in between. The germline V gene encodes CDR1 KGHSH and CDR2 LQKENI. The CDR3 spans 15 residues. CDR3 DNA: TGTGCCAGCTCACCAAGGCGACAGCCTGGGCAGCCCCAGCATTTT. Translated, it gives CASSPRRQPGQPQHF.

This chain uses TRBV18 with TRBJ1-1; 8 bases fit TRBD1. V shed 4 bases and J 6 bases; nucleotides not matched to a gene: 4. The V gene's germline CDR1 is KGHSH and CDR2 LQKENI. The CDR3 is made up of 13 amino acids. The CDR3 sequence: CASSLGTGPEAFF. The CDR3 DNA reads as TGTGCCAGCTCACTTGGGACAGGCCCTGAAGCTTTCTTT. Variable domain in full (rest from reference TRBV18 and TRBJ1-1): NAGVMQNPRHLVRRRGQEARLRCSPMKGHSHVYWYRQLPEEGLKFMVYLQKENIIDESGMPKERFSAEFPKEGPSILRIQQVVRGDSAAYFCASSLGTGPEAFFGQGTRLTVV.

DNA for the CDR3: TGTGCCAGTAGTATGAAAGGGGACACTGAAGCTTTCTTT. It translates to CASSMKGDTEAFF. V usage is TRBV19 and J usage is TRBJ1-1; weak D call: TRBD1 (5 bases). Germline-derived CDR1 and CDR2 are LNHDA and SQIVND (reference sequence). The V end lost 3 bases, the J end lost 3 bases, and 8 bases lay between the germline ends. This CDR3 has 13 residues.

This clone appeared once. The rearrangement links TRBV4-1 to TRBJ1-2, with no clear D. This CDR3 region has 14 residues. Trimming removed 0 bases at V and 7 bases at J, with 12 bases between. Germline assignment: CDR1 MGHRA and CDR2 YSYEKL. This CDR3 is CASSQDEGVSGYTF. CDR3 in DNA: TGCGCCAGCAGCCAAGATGAGGGTGTCTCTGGCTACACCTTC.

This chain uses TRBV4-1 with TRBJ1-5; D unclear. Between the trimmed V and J ends, which lost 0 bases and 0 bases, there was a span of 9 bases. Germline assignment: CDR1 MGHRA and CDR2 YSYEKL. The CDR3 runs 16 residues. The CDR3 region is CASSQELGDSNQPQHF. In DNA form, the CDR3 reads TGCGCCAGCAGCCAAGAGCTCGGTGATAGCAATCAGCCCCAGCATTTT.

V gene TRBV9 combines with J gene TRBJ1-2, with 8 bases fitting TRBD1. CDR1 and CDR2 (germline): SGDLS, YYNGEE. This CDR3 has 13 residues. J was trimmed by 9 bases and V by 4 bases; bases with no gene match: 8. DNA of the CDR3: TGTGCCAGCAGCCTCCCAGGGGGCGGGAGCTACACCTTC. Residues: CASSLPGGGSYTF.

The chain has TRBV6-1 and TRBJ2-1, with 7 bases fitting TRBD1. This CDR3 contains 13 residues. Germline-derived CDR1 and CDR2 are MNHNS and SASEGT. The V and J ends lost 5 bases and 12 bases, in that order; junction bases with no gene match: 10. The CDR3 nucleotides read TGTGCCAGCAGTCTAGAACAGGGGATTGGGCAGTTCTTC. This gives the protein CASSLEQGIGQFF.

The chain combines TRBV7-2 with TRBJ2-1; 7 nucleotides match TRBD2. Germline V gives CDR1 SGHTA, CDR2 FQGNSA. The V gene end was trimmed by 5 bases and the J gene end by 2 bases; junction bases not matched to a gene: 9. The CDR3 runs 16 residues. The CDR3 protein is CASSPLGAGAYNEQFF. CDR3 DNA: TGTGCCAGCAGCCCCCTCGGCGCGGGGGCCTACAATGAGCAGTTCTTC.

J is TRBJ1-2 and V is TRBV5-4; 7 positions agree with TRBD1. CDR3 length equals 15 residues. V gave up 0 bases and J gave up 1 base; unmatched junction bases: 3. Germline-derived CDR1 and CDR2 are SGHNT and YYREEE (reference sequence). CDR3 bases: TGTGCCAGCAGCTTGGGACAGGGACATAACTATGGCTACACCTTC. Translation: CASSLGQGHNYGYTF.

The rearrangement joins TRBV5-1 to TRBJ2-7, with 7 bases aligning to TRBD1. From germline, CDR1 is SGHRS and CDR2 YFSETQ. Trimming cost V 5 bases and J 5 bases; bases outside gene matches: 13. CDR3 length equals 15 residues. CDR3 loop: CASRAGTEGTNEQYF. CDR3 nucleotide sequence: TGCGCCAGCAGAGCCGGGACAGAAGGTACCAACGAGCAGTACTTC.

In its sample, this clone was seen once. Its ends do not fully match the called genes, so a read error is possible. V is TRBV9 and J is TRBJ1-1, with no clear D. The CDR3 length is 14 residues. Germline V gene data show CDR1 as SGDLS and CDR2 as YYNGEE. CDR3 amino acids: CASSVGQMNAEAFF. The CDR3 nucleotides read TGTGCCAGCAGCGTAGGGCAAATGAACGCTGAAGCTTTCTTT.

This clone showed up just a few times. The chain uses TRBV5-1 and TRBJ1-1; 7 bases line up with TRBD1. CDR3 length: 15 residues. Germline CDR1 is SGHRS and CDR2 is YFSETQ. The V gene end was trimmed by 4 bases and the J gene end by 5 bases; junction bases not matched to a gene: 11. DNA for the CDR3: TGCGCCAGCAGCAAGTCGACAGGGTCCGTAACTGAAGCTTTCTTT. This sequence encodes CASSKSTGSVTEAFF.

This chain links TRBV27 with TRBJ1-4, with 8 bases aligning to TRBD1. V shed 5 bases, J shed 8 bases, and the junction held 10 bases outside the gene matches. The CDR3 has 15 residues. Germline V gene lookup returns CDR1 MNHEY and CDR2 SMNVEV (reference sequence). The chain's CDR3 is CASSMTTGAAEKLFF. Written as DNA, the CDR3 is TGTGCCAGCAGTATGACGACAGGGGCTGCGGAAAAACTGTTTTTT.

The chain couples TRBV27 to TRBJ2-7; TRBD1 agrees at 7 bases. From germline, CDR1 is MNHEY and CDR2 SMNVEV (reference sequence). With V trimmed by 8 bases and J by 2 bases, 9 bases remained unmatched. The CDR3 consists of 14 residues. The CDR3 is CASGLAGTAYEQYF. The CDR3 DNA reads as TGTGCCAGCGGTCTCGCTGGGACAGCCTACGAGCAGTACTTC.

The chain joins TRBV9 to TRBJ2-7; tentative D call: TRBD2 (6 bases). V shed 0 bases and J shed 6 bases, with 10 bases lying between them. CDR1 and CDR2 from the germline V gene are SGDLS and YYNGEE. The CDR3 runs to 13 residues. CDR3 region: CASSVVGGVEQYF. The CDR3, as DNA: TGTGCCAGCAGCGTAGTAGGAGGGGTCGAGCAGTACTTC.

Only a few counts were recorded for this clone. This chain connects TRBV5-1 to TRBJ2-7, with D perhaps TRBD1 (6 bases). The CDR3 length is 17 residues. Trimming pared 4 bases from V and 4 bases from J, leaving 24 bases between. In germline, CDR1 is SGHRS, CDR2 YFSETQ. The CDR3 nucleotides read TGCGCCAGCAGCGAGCCGGGACACACAACGGGACGTTACGAGCAGTACTTC. Its protein is CASSEPGHTTGRYEQYF.

The chain combines TRBV9 with TRBJ2-7; a weak D match, TRBD1 (5 bases). V was pared by 3 bases and J by 3 bases, with 10 bases between. Per the germline V gene, CDR1 is SGDLS and CDR2 is YYNGEE. CDR3 length: 13 amino acids. The CDR3 loop reads CASSEGQGYEQYF. The CDR3 nucleotides read TGTGCCAGCAGCGAGGGGCAGGGCTACGAGCAGTACTTC.

The chain has TRBV28 and TRBJ2-2; maybe TRBD2 (6 bases). CDR1 and CDR2 (germline): MDHEN, SYDVKM. V lost 5 bases to trimming and J lost 6 bases, with 13 bases between them. This CDR3 comprises 14 residues. The CDR3 loop is CASSGSWGAGELFF. CDR3 in DNA: TGTGCCAGCAGTGGATCCTGGGGGGCCGGGGAGCTGTTTTTT.